The 15 T cell receptor beta chains given below trace back to one sample, sequenced in a study of vaccination effects on CD4 cells after COVID-19. Their specific antigens are unknown. Before sequencing took place, the ViraFEST assay used viral peptide pools to expand antigen-specific CD4+ T cells. Culturing for around ten days preceded CD4+ T cell isolation. Vaccine recipients lacked prior SARS-CoV-2 infection and had negative nucleocapsid antibodies. Assay used: immunoSEQ multiplex PCR; TCRdb lists only in-frame clones, some missing. The sample shows 50,000 or so clones, more than 75% of them seen only once. The source material was CD4+ T cells from PBMCs cultured with HCoV-OC43 spike peptides, sampled before COVID-19 vaccination. The sample's subset: HCoV-OC43 spike overlapping peptide pool stimulation. These TCRs come from a human donor who received a COVID-19 vaccine.

A few counts support this clone. As DNA, the CDR3 is TGTGCCAGCAGGCCGACAGGGAGCAATCAGCCCCAGCATTTT. It specifies CASRPTGSNQPQHF. The V call is TRBV6-5, the J call TRBJ1-5; 7 positions match TRBD1. Germline loops: CDR1 MNHEY, CDR2 SVGAGI. The V gene end was trimmed by 6 bases and the J gene end by 1 base; junction bases not matched to a gene: 3. The CDR3 sequence is 14 residues long.

V usage is TRBV19 and J usage is TRBJ1-1; D is uncertain. This CDR3 has 15 amino acids. Looked up from germline, CDR1 is LNHDA and CDR2 is SQIVND (reference sequence). The V end was cut by 7 bases, the J end by 0 bases, with 15 bases between. CDR3 in amino acids: CASIARHMMNTEAFF. The CDR3 DNA sequence: TGTGCCAGTATCGCTCGTCACATGATGAACACTGAAGCTTTCTTT.

This clone was observed a handful of times. Here the CDR3 DNA reads TGTGCCAGCAGCTCGACGGGTGTTGGGACTGAAGCTTTCTTT. This codes for CASSSTGVGTEAFF. The J gene is TRBJ1-1, the V gene TRBV7-2; D not certain. CDR1 is SGHTA, CDR2 FQGNSA, per germline. The length of the CDR3 is 14 residues. V shed 4 bases and J shed 5 bases, with 14 bases lying between them.

V and J are TRBV5-6 and TRBJ1-4, with 7 positions matching TRBD1. The CDR3 sequence is 15 residues long. The V gene's germline CDR1 is SGHDT and CDR2 YYEEEE. With 4 bases clipped from V and 2 bases from J, the junction kept 5 bases outside the gene matches. The CDR3 DNA reads as TGTGCCAGCAGCGGGGAACAGGGGACTAATGAAAAACTGTTTTTT. Amino acids: CASSGEQGTNEKLFF.

This clone is a singleton in its sample. This chain connects TRBV5-1 to TRBJ2-7; D gene unclear. The V gene lost 0 bases and the J gene lost 1 base, with 8 bases spanning the gap. CDR3 size: 14 residues. The germline V gene encodes CDR1 SGHRS and CDR2 YFSETQ. This CDR3 reads CASSLVAASYEQYV. CDR3 sequence (DNA): TGCGCCAGCAGCTTGGTTGCTGCGTCCTACGAGCAGTACGTC.

V gene TRBV24-1 combines with J gene TRBJ2-2, with TRBD1 matching 12 bases. Germline V gene data show CDR1 as KGHDR and CDR2 as SFDVKD. This CDR3 contains 15 residues. V lost 10 bases, J lost 9 bases, and 11 bases stayed unmatched. The CDR3 nucleotides read TGTGCCACAGCGACGGGACAGGGGGCGGGATGGGAGCTGTTTTTT. Its translation: CATATGQGAGWELFF.

The chain has TRBV5-1 and TRBJ1-6, with unresolved D. V was shortened by 1 base and J by 6 bases, with 5 bases between the two germline ends. The CDR3 length is 13 residues. Germline V lookup: CDR1 SGHRS, CDR2 YFSETQ. Written as DNA, the CDR3 is TGCGCCAGCAGCTTGTTAAGTAATTCACCCCTCCACTTT. Translated, it gives CASSLLSNSPLHF.

The chain employs TRBV11-3 and TRBJ2-2; TRBD1 agrees at 7 bases. The CDR3 is 15 amino acids. V lost 3 bases, J lost 1 base, and 2 bases stayed unmatched. In germline, CDR1 is SGHNT, CDR2 YENEEA. The CDR3 reads CASSLDRMNTGELFF. CDR3 coding DNA: TGTGCCAGCAGCTTGGACAGGATGAACACCGGGGAGCTGTTTTTT.

This chain uses TRBV5-4 with TRBJ2-3, with 7 bases aligning to TRBD1. In germline, CDR1 is SGHNT, CDR2 YYREEE (reference sequence). CDR3 length equals 18 residues. The junction had 14 bases not matched to a gene; V was cut back by 4 bases and J by 0 bases. The chain's CDR3 is CASSAKNRGPESTDTQYF. The CDR3, as DNA: TGTGCCAGCAGCGCGAAAAACAGGGGCCCCGAAAGCACAGATACGCAGTATTTT.

Only a few counts were recorded for this clone. This chain connects TRBV15 to TRBJ1-6, with D uncertain. CDR1 and CDR2 (germline): LNHNV, YYDKDF (reference sequence). The CDR3 is made up of 13 amino acids. Trimming pared 2 bases from V and 8 bases from J, leaving 7 bases between. CDR3 nucleotides: TGTGCCACCAGCAGATCAGTGGATTCACCCCTCCACTTT. Protein product: CATSRSVDSPLHF.

The chain employs TRBV10-3 and TRBJ1-1; D unclear. Germline V lookup: CDR1 ENHRY, CDR2 SYGVKD. With 4 bases removed from V and 6 bases from J, the gap between germline ends came to 6 bases. The CDR3 is 11 amino acids. CDR3 DNA: TGTGCCATCAGTGGAGCCGCTGAAGCTTTCTTT. Translation: CAISGAAEAFF.

The rearrangement uses TRBV7-8 and TRBJ2-7, with 7 positions matching TRBD1. Germline CDR1 is SGHVS and CDR2 is FQNEAQ. The CDR3 spans 12 residues. The trim removed 5 bases at V and 4 bases at J, leaving 2 bases unmatched. DNA of the CDR3: TGTGCCAGCAGCATGGGACAGTACGAGCAGTACGTC. This gives the protein CASSMGQYEQYV.

This sequence joins TRBV15 and TRBJ2-6; D perhaps matches TRBD2 (5 bases). This CDR3 comprises 15 residues. Germline V gene lookup returns CDR1 LNHNV and CDR2 YYDKDF (reference sequence). The germline V and J ends were trimmed by 4 bases and 2 bases, with 9 bases remaining between them. The CDR3 region has the DNA TGTGCCACCAGCAAGGAGGATACTGGGGCCAACGTCCTGACTTTC. It encodes CATSKEDTGANVLTF. The complete variable domain, with remaining parts taken from reference TRBV15 and TRBJ2-6, reads DAMVIQNPRYQVTQFGKPVTLSCSQTLNHNVMYWYQQKSSQAPKLLFHYYDKDFNNEADTPDNFQSRRPNTSFCFLDIRSPGLGDTAMYLCATSKEDTGANVLTFGAGSRLTVL.

The V and J genes are TRBV2 and TRBJ1-2, with D uncertain. This CDR3 spans 9 amino acids. Germline V gene sequence: CDR1 SNHLY, CDR2 FYNNEI. The V end lost 9 bases, the J end lost 7 bases, and 6 bases lay between the germline ends. The CDR3 protein is CARGGGYTF. The CDR3 DNA is TGTGCCAGGGGAGGTGGCTACACCTTC.

The chain employs TRBV5-5 and TRBJ1-5; D uncertain. The CDR3 runs to 17 residues. Trimming shortened V by 1 base and J by 0 bases, and 14 bases separated the two germline ends. Germline V lookup: CDR1 SGHKS, CDR2 YYEKEE (reference sequence). The CDR3 spells CASSLSVGPNSNQPQHF. Written as DNA, the CDR3 is TGTGCCAGCAGCTTGTCAGTAGGACCTAATAGCAATCAGCCCCAGCATTTT.